This is a list of T cell receptor beta chains from one sample in a study of cytomegalovirus exposure and HLA in healthy donors. TCRdb keeps only in-frame clones here, not all; method: immunoSEQ multiplex PCR. Of 110,000 to 150,000 clones in the sample, about 78% were seen once. Sequencing input: PBMCs. The receptor set was obtained from a man younger than 35 in good health and CMV-seronegative. Each CDR3 is given with its conserved first and last residue. A D gene is named only where the DNA matches it firmly.

TRBV6-1,TRBJ2-7,TRBD2,TGTGCCAGCATCGCTAGCGGGAGGTACGAGCAGTACTTC,CASIASGRYEQYF
TRBV7-8,TRBJ2-7,-,TGTGCCAGCAGCACGTGGACAACAGAGCAGTACTTC,CASSTWTTEQYF
TRBV18,TRBJ2-2,-,TGTGCCAGCCCACAACAGGGAACGAACACCGGGGAGCTGTTTTTT,CASPQQGTNTGELFF
TRBV6-4,TRBJ1-6,TRBD1,TGTGCCAGCAGTGACCCTAAACAGGGGCGTAATTCACCCCTCCACTTT,CASSDPKQGRNSPLHF
TRBV7-8,TRBJ1-5,TRBD1,TGTGCCAGCAGCTCCCAGACAGGGAATAGCAATCAGCCCCAGCATTTT,CASSSQTGNSNQPQHF
TRBV11-2,TRBJ1-4,TRBD1,TGTGCCAGCAGCCTCCGACAGGGAGATCTTACAACTAATGAAAAACTGTTTTTT,CASSLRQGDLTTNEKLFF
TRBV4-2,TRBJ2-7,-,TGTGCCAGCAGCCAAGAGTATGGAGCGGAATACGAGCAGTACTTC,CASSQEYGAEYEQYF
TRBV6-5,TRBJ1-1,-,TGTGCCAGCAGCTCAAATCACGGTGAAGCTTTCTTT,CASSSNHGEAFF
TRBV5-1,TRBJ1-1,TRBD1,TGCGCCAGCAGCCCGAGGGACAGGGAGGCGAACACTGAAGCTTTCTTT,CASSPRDREANTEAFF
TRBV11-3,TRBJ1-1,TRBD1,TGTGCCAGCAGCGTAGGACCGGGACAGGGGGCCGCTTTCTTT,CASSVGPGQGAAFF
TRBV7-2,TRBJ2-1,-,TGTGCCAGCAGCTTTGCGAACTTGTACAATGAGCAGTTCTTC,CASSFANLYNEQFF
TRBV7-9,TRBJ1-2,-,TGTGCCAGCAGCAGAACCGGGACACATGGCTACACCTTC,CASSRTGTHGYTF
TRBV6-1,TRBJ2-1,TRBD2,TGTGCCAGCAGCCTAAAGGGACTAGCGCCCAATGAGCAGTTCTTC,CASSLKGLAPNEQFF
TRBV27,TRBJ2-7,TRBD1,TGTGCCAGCAGTACCCGGGACAGGTCCCCCAACGAGCAGTACTTC,CASSTRDRSPNEQYF
TRBV13,TRBJ2-7,-,TGTGCCAGCAGCTTAGAAGGCAGGCGCGAGCAGTACTTC,CASSLEGRREQYF
TRBV2,TRBJ2-7,TRBD1,TGTGCCAGCAGTCGGGACAGGGGGCGGGACGAGCAGTACTTC,CASSRDRGRDEQYF
TRBV5-1,TRBJ1-2,-,TGCGCCAGCGGGGGGGGGACGGCAGCTAACTATGGCTACACCTTC,CASGGGTAANYGYTF
TRBV29-1,TRBJ2-5,-,TGCGGCGTTGAATTAGGCGGATCGTACCAAGAGACCCAGTACTTC,CGVELGGSYQETQYF
TRBV27,TRBJ1-2,TRBD1,TGTGCCAGCGCGGACAGGGGGCTTGGTGGCTACACCTTC,CASADRGLGGYTF
TRBV7-2,TRBJ1-4,-,TGTGCCAGCAGCTTAGCAGGGGCAGGAGGGGAAAAACTGTTTTTT,CASSLAGAGGEKLFF